Below, 24 T cell receptor beta chains from the same sample are listed, as sequenced in a study of response to subunit inactivated influenza vaccine. TCRdb ran MiXCR on the RT-PCR reads and lists one entry per CDR3 protein. The repertoire holds roughly 760,000 distinct CDR3 sequences, with approximately 21% as singletons. The material was PBMCs from blood, obtained more than 4 days after vaccination. All receptors come from a man aged 50-60 years who received an inactivated influenza vaccine.

V and J are TRBV6-2 or TRBV6-3 and TRBJ1-2; D is undetermined. Between the trimmed V and J ends, which lost 0 bases and 4 bases, there was a span of 9 bases. This CDR3 comprises 14 residues. Germline assignment: CDR1 MNHEY and CDR2 SVGEGT. The CDR3 region is CASSYSRVFYGYTF. The CDR3 nucleotides read TGTGCCAGCAGTTACTCGAGGGTCTTCTATGGCTACACCTTC.

This clonotype was counted between two and nine times. The V call is TRBV6-5, the J call TRBJ2-7; tentatively, D is TRBD1 or TRBD2 (5 bases each). This CDR3 contains 11 residues. Germline V gene lookup returns CDR1 MNHEY and CDR2 SVGAGI. The V end lost 8 bases, the J end lost 3 bases, and 8 bases lay between the germline ends. As DNA, the CDR3 is TGTGCCAGCGGGGGTCACTACGAGCAGTACTTC. Its translation is CASGGHYEQYF.

The chain combines TRBV12-3 or TRBV12-4 with TRBJ1-2; 7 positions agree with TRBD1. The CDR3 consists of 15 residues. The V and J ends lost 1 base and 6 bases, in that order; junction bases with no gene match: 8. Here the CDR3 reads CASSLDAGGTDGYTF. CDR3 sequence (DNA): TGTGCCAGCAGTTTAGATGCAGGGGGAACGGATGGCTACACCTTC.

A note on this clonotype: This sequence may be a read error, since a much larger clone differs from it by one base. This chain joins TRBV20-1 and TRBJ2-1; perhaps TRBD2 as D (5 bases). Trimming stripped 5 bases from V and 9 bases from J, with 11 bases between. The CDR3 loop spans 11 amino acids. Germline V lookup: CDR1 DFQATT, CDR2 SNEGSKA (reference sequence). The chain's CDR3 is CSARGLAEQFF. The CDR3 region has the DNA TGCAGTGCTCGCGGGTTGGCTGAGCAGTTCTTC.

This chain connects TRBV20-1 to TRBJ2-2, with a tentative D call TRBD1 (5 bases). CDR3 length: 15 amino acids. Germline CDR1 and CDR2: DFQATT and SNEGSKA (reference sequence). The V end lost 0 bases, the J end lost 6 bases, and 14 bases lay between the germline ends. The DNA for the CDR3 is TGCAGTGCTAGAGATCATCAGGGAAAGGCCGGGGAGCTGTTTTTT. Amino acid sequence: CSARDHQGKAGELFF.

This clonotype was seen only a few times. J is TRBJ2-1 and V is TRBV20-1, with 14 bases identical to TRBD2. Germline V lookup: CDR1 DFQATT, CDR2 SNEGSKA (reference sequence). Unmatched junction bases numbered 6, after V lost 1 base and J lost 7 bases. This CDR3 contains 16 residues. This CDR3 is CSARGPTSGRENEQFF. The CDR3 DNA reads TGCAGTGCTAGAGGGCCGACTAGCGGGAGGGAGAATGAGCAGTTCTTC.

This rearrangement joins TRBV12-3 or TRBV12-4 to TRBJ2-5; TRBD2 matches at 7 bases. The CDR3 covers 16 residues. V lost 1 base, J lost 4 bases, and 9 bases stayed unmatched. The CDR3 protein is CASSLGPRWGGETQYF. In DNA, the CDR3 is TGTGCCAGCAGTTTAGGGCCCCGGTGGGGGGGAGAGACCCAGTACTTC.

This clonotype was seen repeatedly, ten times or more. V usage is TRBV29-1 and J usage is TRBJ1-5, with a weak D call TRBD1 (6 bases). The germline V gene encodes CDR1 SQVTM and CDR2 ANQGSEA. The CDR3 is 15 residues long. Between the trimmed V and J ends, which lost 4 bases and 5 bases, there was a span of 18 bases. The CDR3 spells CSVALGARGDQPQHF. Here the CDR3 DNA reads TGCAGCGTTGCGTTGGGGGCAAGGGGCGATCAGCCCCAGCATTTT.

V and J are TRBV11-2 and TRBJ2-7; the match to TRBD1 covers 10 bases. J lost 3 bases, V lost 6 bases, and 8 bases had no gene match. From germline, CDR1 is SGHAT and CDR2 FQNNGV. This CDR3 is built from 15 residues. DNA of the CDR3: TGTGCCAGCAGGTATACCGGGACAGGGGTCTACGAGCAGTACTTC. It translates to CASRYTGTGVYEQYF.

This clonotype was found a few times. J is TRBJ2-3 and V is TRBV24-1; D possibly uses TRBD1 or TRBD2 (5 bases each). The V end lost 5 bases, the J end lost 0 bases, and 8 bases lay between the germline ends. The CDR3 runs 14 residues. Germline V gives CDR1 KGHDR, CDR2 SFDVKD. CDR3 residues: CATSGDASTDTQYF. As DNA, the CDR3 is TGTGCCACCAGTGGGGACGCTAGCACAGATACGCAGTATTTT.

This sequence joins TRBV7-3 and TRBJ2-1; the match to TRBD2 covers 13 bases. Germline loops: CDR1 SGHTA, CDR2 FQGTGA. J was trimmed by 0 bases and V by 4 bases; bases with no gene match: 12. CDR3 length equals 20 residues. CDR3 sequence: CASSSRAGTSGILSYNEQFF. CDR3 coding DNA: TGTGCCAGCAGCTCCAGAGCTGGGACTAGCGGGATACTCTCCTACAATGAGCAGTTCTTC.

The chain carries TRBV4-1 and TRBJ2-7; no clear D. Trimming removed 1 base at V and 3 bases at J, with 13 bases between. There are 15 residues in the CDR3. In germline, CDR1 is MGHRA, CDR2 YSYEKL. As DNA, the CDR3 is TGCGCCAGCAGCCAAGCCTTCGTTGTCATCTACGAGCAGTACTTC. As protein: CASSQAFVVIYEQYF.

Only a few counts were recorded for this clonotype. The gene calls are TRBV7-9 and TRBJ1-3; 9 bases fit TRBD1. The V gene end was trimmed by 5 bases and the J gene end by 4 bases; junction bases not matched to a gene: 9. CDR3 size: 16 residues. Germline CDR1 is SEHNR and CDR2 is FQNEAQ (reference sequence). CDR3 coding DNA: TGTGCCAGCAGCCAATTGGGACAGGGACGAGGAAACACCATATATTTT. Translating it yields CASSQLGQGRGNTIYF.

This chain uses TRBV15 with TRBJ2-5, with D tentatively TRBD1 or TRBD2 (6 bases each). This CDR3 region has 14 residues. Trimming stripped 4 bases from V and 4 bases from J, with 13 bases between. Germline-derived CDR1 and CDR2 are LNHNV and YYDKDF (reference sequence). CDR3 sequence: CATSKGGLGETQYF. DNA for the CDR3: TGTGCCACCAGCAAGGGGGGTCTTGGAGAGACCCAGTACTTC.

This clonotype was seen many times. V and J are TRBV15 and TRBJ2-2, with 10 bases that match TRBD1. Germline CDR1 is LNHNV and CDR2 is YYDKDF (reference sequence). After removal of 3 bases from V and 7 bases from J, the junction contained 14 bases not matched to a gene. The CDR3 totals 18 residues. The CDR3 nucleotides are TGTGCCACCAGCAGGGAGAGAACCGGGACAGGGGATGGCGGGGAGCTGTTTTTT. Its protein product is CATSRERTGTGDGGELFF.

This clonotype has only one observation. The V call is TRBV27, the J call TRBJ2-3, with 14 bases fitting TRBD2. The V gene's germline CDR1 is MNHEY and CDR2 SMNVEV (reference sequence). The CDR3 has 18 amino acids. Trimming at V came to 7 bases and at J to 3 bases, leaving 12 bases not matched to a gene. The CDR3 loop is CASTQGLAGEGQTDTQYF. The DNA of the CDR3 is TGTGCCAGCACCCAGGGACTAGCGGGAGAGGGGCAGACAGATACGCAGTATTTT.

There are many counts of this clonotype. A read error may produce the germline difference seen at one junction end. The chain links TRBV20-1 to TRBJ2-1; weak D call: TRBD2 (6 bases). CDR3 length: 8 residues. Germline V lookup: CDR1 DFQATT, CDR2 SNEGSKA (reference sequence). CDR3 protein: CSAGDLRF. The CDR3 DNA follows: TGCAGTGCTGGGGACTTGCGCTTC.

On this clonotype: A read error may be the cause here, since a much bigger clone is one base away. The chain combines TRBV20-1 with TRBJ2-5; 7 nucleotides align to TRBD2. Germline lookup yields CDR1 DFQATT and CDR2 SNEGSKA (reference sequence). This CDR3 has 15 amino acids. CDR3 protein: CSARVFSGRQETLYF. The CDR3 DNA reads as TGCAGTGCTAGGGTCTTTAGCGGGCGCCAAGAGACCCTGTACTTC.

This chain links TRBV7-8 with TRBJ2-7, with 10 bases fitting TRBD2. Germline CDR1 and CDR2: SGHVS and FQNEAQ. Germline trimming cut 5 bases from V and 5 bases from J; bases unmatched to any gene: 9. This CDR3 contains 15 residues. The CDR3 reads CASSPEREGLHEQYF. The CDR3 DNA reads as TGTGCCAGCAGCCCCGAGCGGGAGGGCCTGCACGAGCAGTACTTC. The full variable domain, in which reference TRBV7-8 and TRBJ2-7 provide the parts outside the CDR3, is GAGVSQSPRYKVAKRGQDVALRCDPISGHVSLFWYQQALGQGPEFLTYFQNEAQLDKSGLPSDRFFAERPEGSVSTLKIQRTQQEDSAVYLCASSPEREGLHEQYFGPGTRLTVT.

This clonotype was observed a handful of times. A read error may account for a junction end that differs from germline. V usage is TRBV12-3 or TRBV12-4 and J usage is TRBJ1-6; a possible D gene is TRBD1 (5 bases). CDR3 length: 13 residues. CDR3 in amino acids: CASRQSSNSPLHF. DNA of the CDR3: TGTGCCAGTAGACAGTCCTCTAATTCACCCCTCCACTTT.

A few counts support this clonotype. The chain is built from TRBV20-1 and TRBJ2-3; 10 nucleotides line up with TRBD2. With 2 bases clipped from V and 4 bases from J, the junction kept 3 bases outside the gene matches. From germline, CDR1 is DFQATT and CDR2 SNEGSKA (reference sequence). The CDR3 covers 14 residues. CDR3 DNA sequence: TGCAGTGCTAGACGAGCGGGAGGGGCAGATACGCAGTATTTT. Translation gives CSARRAGGADTQYF.

The chain carries TRBV4-3 and TRBJ2-7, with a possible D match to TRBD2 (5 bases). The germline V gene has CDR1 LGHNA and CDR2 YSLEER. The ends were cut back, 0 bases at V and 2 bases at J, with 11 bases in the middle. The CDR3 length is 15 residues. The CDR3 loop is CASSQERANPYEQYF. The CDR3 DNA reads as TGCGCCAGCAGCCAAGAGAGGGCCAACCCCTACGAGCAGTACTTC.

The chain employs TRBV15 and TRBJ1-1, with D possibly matching TRBD1 (5 bases). CDR3 size: 15 residues. The germline V and J ends were trimmed by 2 bases and 6 bases, with 16 bases remaining between them. The germline gives CDR1 LNHNV, CDR2 YYDKDF (reference sequence). The CDR3 sequence is CATSRRTAGDSEAFF. In nucleotides, the CDR3 is TGTGCCACCAGCAGAAGGACGGCGGGGGACTCTGAAGCTTTCTTT.

The gene calls are TRBV4-1 and TRBJ2-7, with D perhaps matching TRBD2 (6 bases). Trimming left V 1 base short and J 5 bases short, with 15 bases between. CDR3 size: 15 residues. Germline V lookup: CDR1 MGHRA, CDR2 YSYEKL. In nucleotides, the CDR3 is TGCGCCAGCAGCCAAGTTGCCCTAGCGTCCGACGAGCAGTACTTC. This encodes CASSQVALASDEQYF.